Following are 18 T cell receptor beta chains from one sample sequenced in a study of metastatic and nonmetastatic thyroid tumors. With MiXCR, TCRdb reprocessed the PCR reads. The table lists about 18,000 clones, 30% to 40% of them singletons, with roughly a sixth in the top ten. Patients underwent thyroid surgery, and none had received any treatment before it. Sequencing was done on a sample of tumor tissue. All receptors come from a female donor with papillary thyroid cancer or a benign thyroid nodule (not recorded which). Some clones in this sample may be carry-over from other donors' samples.

This clone was found a few times. This rearrangement joins TRBV6-4 to TRBJ2-3; 11 bases are a match to TRBD2. In germline, CDR1 is MRHNA, CDR2 SNTAGT. Trimming at V came to 2 bases and at J to 4 bases, leaving 5 bases not matched to a gene. The CDR3 spans 16 residues. For the CDR3, the DNA is TGTGCCAGCAGTGACGGTAGCGGGGGGGCTGCAGATACGCAGTATTTT. Its protein is CASSDGSGGAADTQYF.

This clone has more than one count but fewer than ten. The chain carries TRBV12-3 or TRBV12-4 and TRBJ2-1; D not resolved. CDR3 length: 15 amino acids. V lost 10 bases to trimming and J lost 8 bases, with 24 bases between them. CDR3 sequence (DNA): TGTGCCACCACCCGGTCGGTTAAGGGCTGGGATGAGCAGTTCTTC. Amino acid sequence: CATTRSVKGWDEQFF.

The table lists this clone with many counts. J is TRBJ2-3 and V is TRBV5-1, with 14 nucleotides matching TRBD2. V gave up 4 bases and J gave up 4 bases; unmatched junction bases: 8. Per the germline V gene, CDR1 is SGHRS and CDR2 is YFSETQ. CDR3 size: 17 residues. CDR3 sequence: CASSPGLAGGYADTQYF. The CDR3 DNA reads as TGCGCCAGCAGCCCCGGACTAGCGGGAGGTTATGCAGATACGCAGTATTTT.

The sample holds one count of this clone. One end of the junction fails to match germline, which may point to a read error. The chain uses TRBV11-1 and TRBJ1-1, with TRBD1 identical over 9 bases. Germline V gene lookup returns CDR1 SGHAT and CDR2 FQDESV (reference sequence). CDR3 size: 16 residues. Written as DNA, the CDR3 is TGTGCCAGCAGTCTTGGACAGGGGCTGACGAACTCTGAAGCTTTCTTT. Protein: CASSLGQGLTNSEAFF.

About this clone itself: The junction and the germline gene differ at one end; a read error may be behind it. In DNA, the CDR3 is TGCGCCAGCAGTGGGGGACAGACGGGGGGAGGGGAGCTGTTTTTT. Its protein is CASSGGQTGGGELFF. The chain is built from TRBV6-1 and TRBJ2-2; D is tentatively TRBD1 or TRBD2 (7 bases each). CDR3 size: 15 residues. Germline CDR1 is MNHNS and CDR2 is SASEGT.

V usage is TRBV6-2 or TRBV6-3 and J usage is TRBJ2-1; D could derive from TRBD1 or TRBD2 (5 bases each). The germline gives CDR1 MNHEY, CDR2 SVGEGT. The CDR3 has 13 amino acids. V was shortened by 10 bases and J by 2 bases, with 12 bases between the two germline ends. The CDR3 bases are TGTGCCACTCGGGACCCCACCTACAATGAGCAGTTCTTC. It yields the protein CATRDPTYNEQFF.

A remark on this clone: An end of the junction does not agree with germline; a read error may underlie this. V gene TRBV25-1 combines with J gene TRBJ2-1; TRBD1 might be the D (5 bases). The CDR3 spans 14 residues. Germline V gene lookup returns CDR1 MGHDK and CDR2 SYGVNS. CDR3 coding DNA: TGTGCCAGCAGTGCGCCAGGGATCTACAATGAGCAGTTATTC. As protein: CASSAPGIYNEQLF.

The chain carries TRBV20-1 and TRBJ1-2; D is ambiguous. CDR3 length equals 15 residues. The germline CDR1 and CDR2 sequences are DFQATT and SNEGSKA (reference sequence). Trimming cost V 0 bases and J 4 bases, with 15 bases left between them. CDR3 nucleotide sequence: TGCAGTGCTAGAGATCATGGGGTGAGAGGCTATGGCTACACCTTC. Translated: CSARDHGVRGYGYTF.

This clone was observed a few times. The genes are TRBV6-1 and TRBJ1-4; no reliable D call. CDR1 and CDR2 from the germline V gene are MNHNS and SASEGT. V was cut by 8 bases and J by 10 bases, with 20 bases left in between. CDR3 length equals 14 residues. DNA for the CDR3: TGTGCCAGCCGTGGACTCGGTGGAGCTGGAAAACTGTTTTTT. Encoded protein: CASRGLGGAGKLFF.

Relative to its sample, this clone is medium-sized. This chain uses TRBV20-1 with TRBJ2-1; 8 positions match TRBD1. CDR1 and CDR2 from the germline V gene are DFQATT and SNEGSKA (reference sequence). CDR3 length: 13 residues. V trimming: 5 bases; J trimming: 8 bases; junction bases outside the gene matches: 8. The CDR3 protein is CSASGTGGDEQFF. In nucleotides, the CDR3 is TGCAGTGCTTCCGGGACAGGAGGGGATGAGCAGTTCTTC.

In its sample, this clone was seen a few times. The chain has TRBV6-1 and TRBJ2-7, with D uncertain. Trimming stripped 9 bases from V and 3 bases from J, with 9 bases between. This CDR3 is 11 amino acids long. The germline V gene has CDR1 MNHNS and CDR2 SASEGT. CDR3 in DNA: TGTGCCAGTTCACGCATCTACGAGCAGTACTTC. Protein product: CASSRIYEQYF.

This chain links TRBV9 with TRBJ2-7; 7 bases fit TRBD2. The germline CDR1 and CDR2 sequences are SGDLS and YYNGEE. J was trimmed by 5 bases and V by 4 bases; bases with no gene match: 9. The CDR3 runs 14 residues. In DNA, the CDR3 is TGTGCCAGCAGCCCTCGGACTAGTGTCAACGAGCAGTACTTC. This gives the protein CASSPRTSVNEQYF.

In this sample, this clone turned up a few times. The chain recombines TRBV12-3 or TRBV12-4 with TRBJ1-1, with D tentatively TRBD1 (6 bases). The CDR3 contains 14 residues. Trimming removed 6 bases from V and 5 bases from J, with 16 bases in between. The CDR3 region has the DNA TGTGCCAGCAGCAAACAGGGCCTGGGGACTGAAGCTTTCTTT. Amino acids: CASSKQGLGTEAFF.

This clone has a count of ten or more. The V gene is TRBV6-1, the J gene TRBJ1-2, with TRBD1 identical over 8 bases. In germline, CDR1 is MNHNS, CDR2 SASEGT. CDR3 length equals 16 residues. Germline trimming cut 0 bases from V and 0 bases from J; bases unmatched to any gene: 3. The CDR3 DNA reads as TGTGCCAGCAGTGAAGCATCGGGACAGGCTAACTATGGCTACACCTTC. It translates to CASSEASGQANYGYTF.

The chain recombines TRBV6-1 with TRBJ2-7; 10 bases map to TRBD2. Germline V gives CDR1 MNHNS, CDR2 SASEGT. V shed 7 bases and J 7 bases; nucleotides not matched to a gene: 13. The CDR3 extends over 15 amino acids. The CDR3 sequence is CASNDGASGSWEQYF. The CDR3 nucleotides read TGTGCCAGCAACGACGGGGCTAGCGGGAGTTGGGAGCAGTACTTC.

CDR3 coding DNA: TGTGCCAGCAGTTTAGGGGTGGGCAGCAATCAGCCCCAGCATTTT. This sequence encodes CASSLGVGSNQPQHF. V is TRBV12-3 or TRBV12-4 and J is TRBJ1-5; no clear D. CDR3 length: 15 residues. V shed 1 base and J shed 1 base, with 8 bases lying between them.

The V and J genes are TRBV4-1 and TRBJ2-7, with D perhaps TRBD1 (5 bases). Per germline, CDR1 MGHRA and CDR2 YSYEKL. Trimming pared 0 bases from V and 6 bases from J, leaving 6 bases between. The CDR3 has 12 residues. CDR3: CASSQDRGEQYF. DNA for the CDR3: TGCGCCAGCAGCCAAGATAGGGGCGAGCAGTACTTC.

The chain is built from TRBV6-2 or TRBV6-3 and TRBJ2-5, with D possibly being TRBD1 (6 bases). Germline CDR1 MNHEY, CDR2 SVGEGT. Trimming cost V 4 bases and J 4 bases, with 10 bases left between them. There are 13 residues in the CDR3. CDR3 coding DNA: TGTGCCAGCAGTTTTGGGGGCCGAGAGACCCAGTACTTC. This sequence encodes CASSFGGRETQYF.